What follows are 7 T cell receptor beta chains derived from one specimen sequenced in a study of blood T cells in healthy people across ages. Sample-barcoded 5' priming and a J-beta primer mix drove a second PCR of roughly 7 to 11 cycles. TCRdb analysed the 5' RACE reads with MiXCR anew, one entry per CDR3 protein. The repertoire holds more than 1,000,000 distinct CDR3 sequences, with roughly a quarter as singletons. A further study also used this sample, focusing on T cells of mothers and their children.

Sequencing was carried out using blood. All receptors come from a girl aged 2 to 9 in good health.

This clonotype occurred a few times. The CDR3: CASAGQMNTEAFF. CDR3 DNA sequence: TGTGCCAGCGCGGGACAGATGAACACTGAAGCTTTCTTT. The gene calls are TRBV6-1 and TRBJ1-1; 7 nucleotides agree with TRBD1. This CDR3 comprises 13 residues. J lost 0 bases, V lost 8 bases, and 3 bases had no gene match. Germline V gene lookup returns CDR1 MNHNS and CDR2 SASEGT.

The V call is TRBV9, the J call TRBJ2-5; D is possibly TRBD1 or TRBD2 (5 bases each). This CDR3 has 14 amino acids. Deletions cut 0 bases from V and 9 bases from J, with 15 bases between. Germline V gene data show CDR1 as SGDLS and CDR2 as YYNGEE. The CDR3 spells CASSVGQLPGPQYF. For the CDR3, the DNA is TGTGCCAGCAGCGTAGGTCAGCTCCCGGGGCCCCAGTACTTC.

In its sample, this clonotype was seen a few times. The chain couples TRBV5-1 to TRBJ2-1, with D possibly called TRBD1 or TRBD2 (6 bases each). The CDR3 consists of 14 residues. Germline assignment: CDR1 SGHRS and CDR2 YFSETQ. The V gene lost 4 bases and the J gene lost 7 bases, with 15 bases spanning the gap. This chain's CDR3 is CASSPIGGGNEQFF. CDR3 in DNA: TGCGCCAGCAGCCCAATCGGAGGGGGAAATGAGCAGTTCTTC.

V usage is TRBV11-3 and J usage is TRBJ2-6, with D uncertain. Trimming left V 2 bases short and J 0 bases short, with 5 bases between. Germline CDR1 is SGHNT and CDR2 is YENEEA. CDR3 length: 15 amino acids. The CDR3 bases are TGTGCCAGCAGCTTAAGCACCTCTGGGGCCAACGTCCTGACTTTC. It yields the protein CASSLSTSGANVLTF.

This clonotype has more than one count but fewer than ten. The chain has TRBV4-1 and TRBJ1-2, with 8 bases aligning to TRBD1. The V gene end was trimmed by 10 bases and the J gene end by 9 bases; junction bases not matched to a gene: 7. Per germline, CDR1 MGHRA and CDR2 YSYEKL. This CDR3 has 11 residues. The CDR3 sequence is CAKDRDKSYTF. The CDR3 DNA is TGCGCCAAGGACAGGGATAAGAGCTACACCTTC.

V usage is TRBV24-1 and J usage is TRBJ2-2; 7 bases are shared with TRBD2. The germline CDR1 and CDR2 sequences are KGHDR and SFDVKD. Germline trimming cut 9 bases from V and 6 bases from J; bases unmatched to any gene: 3. The CDR3 has 12 amino acids. CDR3 in amino acids: CATGAGPGELFF. In DNA form, the CDR3 reads TGTGCCACCGGAGCGGGACCCGGGGAGCTGTTTTTT.

The rearrangement links TRBV20-1 to TRBJ2-3; 11 bases are a match to TRBD2. The CDR3 has 14 residues. Trimming removed 5 bases from V and 5 bases from J; junction bases left unmatched: 6. Germline V gene lookup returns CDR1 DFQATT and CDR2 SNEGSKA (reference sequence). CDR3 nucleotide sequence: TGCAGTGCTTTTAGCGGGGGGGCCTTAGATACGCAGTATTTT. Protein sequence: CSAFSGGALDTQYF.